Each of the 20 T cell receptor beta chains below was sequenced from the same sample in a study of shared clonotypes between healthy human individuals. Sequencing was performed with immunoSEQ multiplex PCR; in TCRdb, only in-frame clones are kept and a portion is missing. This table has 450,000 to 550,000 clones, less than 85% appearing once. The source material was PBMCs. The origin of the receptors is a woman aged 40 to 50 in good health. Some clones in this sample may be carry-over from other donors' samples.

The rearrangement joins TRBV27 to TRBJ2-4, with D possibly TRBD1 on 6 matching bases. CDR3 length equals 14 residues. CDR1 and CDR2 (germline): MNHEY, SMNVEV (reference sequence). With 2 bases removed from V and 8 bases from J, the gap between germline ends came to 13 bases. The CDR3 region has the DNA TGTGCCAGCAGTTTAGTGGGGGCGTCTGACATTCAGTACTTC. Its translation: CASSLVGASDIQYF.

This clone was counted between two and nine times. This chain's CDR3 is CAWSTGARNGYTF. CDR3 nucleotides: TGTGCCTGGTCCACCGGGGCGCGGAATGGCTACACCTTC. This rearrangement joins TRBV30 to TRBJ1-2; D possibly corresponds to TRBD1 (5 bases). V gave up 5 bases and J gave up 6 bases, with 16 bases separating them. The germline gives CDR1 GTSNPN, CDR2 SVGIG (reference sequence). This CDR3 is 13 amino acids long.

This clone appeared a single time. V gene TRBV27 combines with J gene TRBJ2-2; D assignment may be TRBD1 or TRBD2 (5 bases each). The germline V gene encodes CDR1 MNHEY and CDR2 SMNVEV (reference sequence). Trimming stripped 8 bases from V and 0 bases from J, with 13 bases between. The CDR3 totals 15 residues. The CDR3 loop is CASSRDGTNTGELFF. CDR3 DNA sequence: TGTGCCAGCTCCCGGGACGGAACGAACACCGGGGAGCTGTTTTTT.

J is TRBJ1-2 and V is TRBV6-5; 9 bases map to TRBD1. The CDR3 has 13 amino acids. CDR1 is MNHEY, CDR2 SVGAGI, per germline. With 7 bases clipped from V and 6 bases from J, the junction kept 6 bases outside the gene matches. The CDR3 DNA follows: TGTGCCAGCATCCCGGGACAGGGTCATGGCTACACCTTC. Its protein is CASIPGQGHGYTF.

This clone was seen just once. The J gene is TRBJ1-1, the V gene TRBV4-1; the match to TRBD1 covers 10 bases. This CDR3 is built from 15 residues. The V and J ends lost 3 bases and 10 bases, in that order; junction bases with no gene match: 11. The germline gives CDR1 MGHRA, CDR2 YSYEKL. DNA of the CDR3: TGCGCCAGCAGCCATACCGGGACAGGGGCTCGCGGAGCTTTCTTT. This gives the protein CASSHTGTGARGAFF.

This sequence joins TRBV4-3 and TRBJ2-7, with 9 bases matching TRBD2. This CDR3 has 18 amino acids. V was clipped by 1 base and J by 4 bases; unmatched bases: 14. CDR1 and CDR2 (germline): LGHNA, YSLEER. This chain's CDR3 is CASSQGLAEAPHRYEQYF. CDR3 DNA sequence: TGCGCCAGCAGCCAAGGACTAGCGGAAGCCCCCCACCGATACGAGCAGTACTTC.

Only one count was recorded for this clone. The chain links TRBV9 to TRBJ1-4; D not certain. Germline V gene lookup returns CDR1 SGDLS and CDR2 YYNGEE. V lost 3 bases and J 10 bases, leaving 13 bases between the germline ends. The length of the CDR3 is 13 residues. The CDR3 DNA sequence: TGTGCCAGCAGCGCCGGGTCGCTGGGAAAACTGTTTTTT. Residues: CASSAGSLGKLFF. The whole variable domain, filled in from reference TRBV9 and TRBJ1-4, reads DSGVTQTPKHLITATGQRVTLRCSPRSGDLSVYWYQQSLDQGLQFLIQYYNGEERAKGNILERFSAQQFPDLHSELNLSSLELGDSALYFCASSAGSLGKLFFGSGTQLSVL.

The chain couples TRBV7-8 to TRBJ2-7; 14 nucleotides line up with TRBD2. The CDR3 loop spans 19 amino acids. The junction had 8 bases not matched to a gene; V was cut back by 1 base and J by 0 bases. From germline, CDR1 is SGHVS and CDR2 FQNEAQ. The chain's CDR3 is CASSLGGLAGAYSSYEQYF. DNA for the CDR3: TGTGCCAGCAGCTTAGGGGGACTAGCGGGAGCTTATAGCTCCTACGAGCAGTACTTC.

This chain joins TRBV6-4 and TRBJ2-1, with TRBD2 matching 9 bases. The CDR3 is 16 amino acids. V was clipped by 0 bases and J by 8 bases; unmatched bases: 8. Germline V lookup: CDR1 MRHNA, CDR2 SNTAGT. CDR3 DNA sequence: TGTGCCAGCAGTGACTCCGCCAGCGGGAGGAGGTATGAGCAGTTCTTC. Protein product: CASSDSASGRRYEQFF.

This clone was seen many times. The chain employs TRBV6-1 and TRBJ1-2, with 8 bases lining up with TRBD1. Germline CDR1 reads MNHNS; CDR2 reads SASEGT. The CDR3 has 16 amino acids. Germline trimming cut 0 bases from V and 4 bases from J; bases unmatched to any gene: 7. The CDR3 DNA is TGTGCCAGCAGTGAAGCGGGACAGGCCTCCTTCTATGGCTACACCTTC. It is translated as CASSEAGQASFYGYTF.

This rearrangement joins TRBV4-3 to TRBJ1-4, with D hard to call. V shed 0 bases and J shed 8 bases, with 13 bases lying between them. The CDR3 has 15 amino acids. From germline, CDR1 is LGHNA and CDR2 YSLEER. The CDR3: CASSQEPWPNEKLFF. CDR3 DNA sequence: TGCGCCAGCAGCCAAGAACCCTGGCCGAACGAAAAACTGTTTTTT.

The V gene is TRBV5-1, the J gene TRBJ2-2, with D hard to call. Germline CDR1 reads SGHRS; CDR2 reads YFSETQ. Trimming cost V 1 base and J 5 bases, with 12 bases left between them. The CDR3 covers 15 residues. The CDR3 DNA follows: TGCGCCAGCAGCTTGAGGCGGTCAGAAACCGGGGAGCTGTTTTTT. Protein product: CASSLRRSETGELFF.

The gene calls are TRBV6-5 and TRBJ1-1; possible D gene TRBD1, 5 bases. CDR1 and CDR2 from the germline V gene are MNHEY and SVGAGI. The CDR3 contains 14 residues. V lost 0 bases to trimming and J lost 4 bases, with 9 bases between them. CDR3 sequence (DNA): TGTGCCAGCAGTTACTCGATACAGGCCACTGAAGCTTTCTTT. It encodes CASSYSIQATEAFF.

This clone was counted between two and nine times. DNA for the CDR3: TGTGCCAGCAGTTTCGGGGATAGCAATCAGCCCCAGCATTTT. It specifies CASSFGDSNQPQHF. J is TRBJ1-5 and V is TRBV28, with D hard to call. V lost 3 bases and J lost 0, with 6 bases in between. Germline CDR1 is MDHEN and CDR2 is SYDVKM. The CDR3 totals 14 residues.

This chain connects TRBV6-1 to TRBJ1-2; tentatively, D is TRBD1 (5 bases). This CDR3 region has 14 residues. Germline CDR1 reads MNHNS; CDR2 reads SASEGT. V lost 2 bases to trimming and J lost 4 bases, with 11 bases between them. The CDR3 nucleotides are TGTGCCAGCAGTGAAATTGAACAGGTCTATGGCTACACCTTC. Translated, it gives CASSEIEQVYGYTF.

Here the CDR3 reads CASNWKRGGGTQYF. CDR3 DNA sequence: TGTGCCAGCAACTGGAAGCGGGGAGGGGGGACCCAGTACTTC. The chain employs TRBV7-2 and TRBJ2-5, with TRBD2 as a possible D gene (7 bases). Trimming left V 7 bases short and J 7 bases short, with 19 bases between. Germline-derived CDR1 and CDR2 are SGHTA and FQGNSA. CDR3 length equals 14 residues.

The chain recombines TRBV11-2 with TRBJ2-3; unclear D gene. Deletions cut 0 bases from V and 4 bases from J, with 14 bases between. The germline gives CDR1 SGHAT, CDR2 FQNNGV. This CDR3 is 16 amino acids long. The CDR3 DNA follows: TGTGCCAGCAGCTTAGATGGGGTTGGCTCCGCAGATACGCAGTATTTT. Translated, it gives CASSLDGVGSADTQYF.

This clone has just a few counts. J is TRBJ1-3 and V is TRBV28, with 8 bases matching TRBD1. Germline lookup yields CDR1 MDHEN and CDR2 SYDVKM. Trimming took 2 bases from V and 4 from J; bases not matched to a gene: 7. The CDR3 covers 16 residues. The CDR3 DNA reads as TGTGCCAGCAGTTTAGGCAGGGGGCCTTTCGGAAACACCATATATTTT. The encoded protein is CASSLGRGPFGNTIYF. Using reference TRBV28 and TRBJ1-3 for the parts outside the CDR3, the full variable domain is DVKVTQSSRYLVKRTGEKVFLECVQDMDHENMFWYRQDPGLGLRLIYFSYDVKMKEKGDIPEGYSVSREKKERFSLILESASTNQTSMYLCASSLGRGPFGNTIYFGEGSWLTVV.

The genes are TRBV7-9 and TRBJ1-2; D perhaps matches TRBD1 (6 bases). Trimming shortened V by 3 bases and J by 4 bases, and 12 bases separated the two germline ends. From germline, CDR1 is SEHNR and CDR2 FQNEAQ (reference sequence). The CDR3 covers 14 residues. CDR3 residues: CASSLDGGFYGYTF. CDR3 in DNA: TGTGCCAGCAGCTTGGATGGGGGCTTCTATGGCTACACCTTC. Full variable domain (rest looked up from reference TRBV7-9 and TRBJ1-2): DTGVSQNPRHKITKRGQNVTFRCDPISEHNRLYWYRQTLGQGPEFLTYFQNEAQLEKSRLLSDRFSAERPKGSFSTLEIQRTEQGDSAMYLCASSLDGGFYGYTFGSGTRLTVV.

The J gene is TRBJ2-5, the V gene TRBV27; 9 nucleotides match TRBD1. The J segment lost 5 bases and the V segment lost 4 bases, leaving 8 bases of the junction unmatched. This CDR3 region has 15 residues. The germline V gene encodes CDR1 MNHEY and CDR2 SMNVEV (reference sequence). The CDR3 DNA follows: TGTGCCAGCAGTTCAAACAGGGGGCAAGGGGAGACCCAGTACTTC. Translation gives CASSSNRGQGETQYF.